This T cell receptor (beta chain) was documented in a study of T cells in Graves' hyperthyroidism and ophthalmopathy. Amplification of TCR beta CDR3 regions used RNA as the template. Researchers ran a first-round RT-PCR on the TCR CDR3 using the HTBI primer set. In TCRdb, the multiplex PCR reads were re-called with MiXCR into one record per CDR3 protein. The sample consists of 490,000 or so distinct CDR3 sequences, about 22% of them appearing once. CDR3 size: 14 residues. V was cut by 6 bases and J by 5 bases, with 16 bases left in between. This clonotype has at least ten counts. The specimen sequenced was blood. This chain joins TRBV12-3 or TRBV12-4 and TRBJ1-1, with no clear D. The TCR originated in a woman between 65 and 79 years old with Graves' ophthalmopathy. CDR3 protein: CASSPQELGTEAFF. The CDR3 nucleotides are TGTGCCAGCAGCCCCCAGGAACTTGGGACTGAAGCTTTCTTT.